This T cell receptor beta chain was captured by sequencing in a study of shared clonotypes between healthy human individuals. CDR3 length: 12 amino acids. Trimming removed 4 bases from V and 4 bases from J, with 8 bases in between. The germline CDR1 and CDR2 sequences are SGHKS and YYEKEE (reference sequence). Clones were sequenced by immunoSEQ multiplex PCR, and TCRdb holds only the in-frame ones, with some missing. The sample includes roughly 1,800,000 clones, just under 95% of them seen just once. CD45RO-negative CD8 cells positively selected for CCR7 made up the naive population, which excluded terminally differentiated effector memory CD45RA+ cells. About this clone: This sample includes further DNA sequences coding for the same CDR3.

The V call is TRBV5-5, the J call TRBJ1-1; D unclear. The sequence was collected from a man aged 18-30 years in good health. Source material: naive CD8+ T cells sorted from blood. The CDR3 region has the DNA TGTGCCAGCAGCCTTGGAGCCACTGAAGCTTTCTTT. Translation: CASSLGATEAFF.